These T cell receptor beta chains were read from a single sample in a study of cytomegalovirus exposure and HLA in healthy donors. TCRdb's copy holds only in-frame clones and misses some; the assay was immunoSEQ multiplex PCR. Among a few hundred thousand clones listed, more than 60% were seen once. The sample comprised PBMCs. Receptors were obtained from a woman in her 30s in good health and CMV-seronegative. The CDR3 runs from the conserved cysteine through the conserved F or W. The order of the fields is J gene, D gene, clone size, V gene, CDR3 protein, CDR3 DNA. The D gene is left open where the match is weak. Not all rows give a size; the values are once, few, many and, for expanded clones, a class.

TRBJ2-7 TRBD1 NA TRBV7-8 CASSLEGTGGAYEQYF TGTGCCAGCAGCTTAGAAGGGACAGGGGGAGCCTACGAGCAGTACTTC
TRBJ2-3 TRBD2 NA TRBV4-2 CASSWERGATDTQYF TGTGCCAGCAGTTGGGAGCGGGGGGCCACAGATACGCAGTATTTT
TRBJ1-1 NA few TRBV18 CASSPRAGFDTEAFF TGTGCCAGCTCACCACGGGCAGGGTTTGATACTGAAGCTTTCTTT
TRBJ1-6 NA NA TRBV5-4 CASSFRSTSYNSPLHF TGTGCCAGCAGCTTTAGGAGTACCTCCTATAATTCACCCCTCCACTTT
TRBJ2-2 NA NA TRBV30 CAWKPLLPGGELFF TGTGCCTGGAAACCCTTACTCCCGGGCGGGGAGCTGTTTTTT
TRBJ2-7 NA NA TRBV15 CATSRDRQASYEQYF TGTGCCACCAGCAGAGATCGACAGGCGTCCTACGAGCAGTACTTC
TRBJ2-3 NA NA TRBV5-4 CASSSAGRTDTQYF TGTGCCAGCAGCTCCGCGGGGCGCACAGATACGCAGTATTTT
TRBJ1-4 NA NA TRBV19 CASSIETEYRKLFF TGTGCCAGTAGTATCGAGACAGAGTATCGAAAACTGTTTTTT
TRBJ1-5 NA once TRBV12-2 CASRHLWESNQPQHF TGTGCAAGTCGTCATTTATGGGAGAGCAATCAGCCCCAGCATTTT
TRBJ1-2 NA NA TRBV4-1 CASSQSSSADNYGYTF TGCGCCAGCAGCCAAAGTTCGAGCGCGGATAACTATGGCTACACCTTC
TRBJ1-1 TRBD1 NA TRBV7-9 CASSQGDRDEAFF TGTGCCAGCAGCCAGGGGGACAGGGATGAAGCTTTCTTT
TRBJ2-1 NA NA TRBV6-5 CASRRVRLGNEQFF TGTGCCAGCCGACGGGTGAGACTTGGCAATGAGCAGTTCTTC
TRBJ1-2 NA NA TRBV27 CASRAGGEHGYTF TGTGCCAGCCGTGCGGGGGGGGAACATGGCTACACCTTC
TRBJ2-1 TRBD2 NA TRBV7-6 CASSLQRGGYEQFF TGTGCCAGCAGCTTACAGCGGGGGGGCTATGAGCAGTTCTTC
TRBJ1-1 TRBD1 once TRBV10-1 CASSEFTTQDRGKEMNTEAFF TGCGCCAGCAGTGAGTTCACCACCCAGGACAGGGGGAAAGAAATGAACACTGAAGCTTTCTTT
TRBJ1-5 NA few TRBV19 CASSIRPGEQPQHF TGTGCCAGTAGTATTAGGCCAGGGGAGCAGCCCCAGCATTTT
TRBJ2-2 TRBD2 NA TRBV7-9 CASSSGAGGSRTGELFF TGTGCCAGCAGCTCTGGGGCGGGCGGGAGTCGAACCGGGGAGCTGTTTTTT
TRBJ2-3 NA few TRBV5-1 CASSFSGSYTDTQYF TGCGCCAGCAGCTTTTCAGGATCTTACACAGATACGCAGTATTTT
TRBJ2-7 NA few TRBV5-4 CATRLRASYEQYF TGTGCCACAAGACTCAGGGCCTCCTACGAGCAGTACTTC
TRBJ2-1 NA NA TRBV27 CASSQPGVSYNEQFF TGTGCCAGCAGCCAGCCAGGGGTCTCCTACAATGAGCAGTTCTTC
TRBJ2-1 TRBD2 NA TRBV5-1 CASSLGLAGSYNEQFF TGCGCCAGCAGCTTGGGGCTAGCGGGATCGTACAATGAGCAGTTCTTC
TRBJ2-4 TRBD1 NA TRBV2 CASTPGQGKIF TGTGCCAGCACGCCCGGACAGGGGAAGATCTTC
TRBJ1-3 NA NA TRBV5-8 CASNEIYRDSSGNTIYF TGTGCCAGCAACGAGATTTACAGGGATAGCTCTGGAAACACCATATATTTT
TRBJ2-7 NA NA TRBV5-1 CASSSSGGYEQYF TGCGCCAGCAGTTCTTCCGGGGGCTACGAGCAGTACTTC
TRBJ2-3 NA NA TRBV30 CAWRGRDTQYF TGTGCCTGGAGGGGCCGGGATACGCAGTATTTT
TRBJ1-3 NA NA TRBV30 CAWRRSGDGNTIYF TGTGCCTGGAGAAGGTCAGGGGATGGAAACACCATATATTTT
TRBJ1-5 NA NA TRBV29-1 CSVGSGYDSNQPQHF TGCAGCGTTGGCTCAGGGTACGATAGCAATCAGCCCCAGCATTTT
TRBJ2-7 TRBD2 NA TRBV4-1 CASSQEGGYEQYF TGCGCCAGCAGCCAAGAGGGGGGGTACGAGCAGTACTTC
TRBJ2-1 TRBD2 NA TRBV7-2 CASSLEPSGANEQFF TGTGCCAGCAGCTTAGAGCCTAGCGGGGCGAATGAGCAGTTCTTC
TRBJ2-5 TRBD2 NA TRBV4-1 CASSQLAGVSETQYF TGCGCCAGCAGCCAGCTAGCGGGAGTGTCCGAGACCCAGTACTTC
TRBJ1-3 NA NA TRBV5-1 CASSLAGSDRGNTIYF TGCGCCAGCAGCTTGGCCGGGTCCGACCGGGGAAACACCATATATTTT
TRBJ1-2 TRBD1 NA TRBV7-2 CASSLEQGYGYTF TGTGCCAGCAGCTTAGAACAGGGGTATGGCTACACCTTC